The 7 T cell receptor beta chains below come from one sample, sequenced in a study of cytomegalovirus exposure and HLA in healthy donors. A multiplex PCR was run with 60 Vbeta primers and 13 Jbeta primers. Data came from immunoSEQ multiplex PCR; TCRdb stores just in-frame clones and leaves some out. The table counts around 75,000 clones; roughly 13% lies in the top ten. Sequencing used PBMCs. Receptors were obtained from a man between 50 and 59 years old in good health and CMV-seropositive.

V and J are TRBV19 and TRBJ1-2; no clear D gene. Looked up from germline, CDR1 is LNHDA and CDR2 is SQIVND (reference sequence). The CDR3 is 13 residues long. V lost 6 bases and J 2 bases, leaving 10 bases between the germline ends. Here the CDR3 reads CASRREENYGYTF. As DNA, the CDR3 is TGTGCCAGTAGGAGGGAGGAAAACTATGGCTACACCTTC.

The chain is built from TRBV28 and TRBJ2-7, with TRBD2 matching 11 bases. CDR1 and CDR2 (germline): MDHEN, SYDVKM. The CDR3 contains 15 residues. The V and J ends lost 4 bases and 3 bases, in that order; junction bases with no gene match: 5. The CDR3 sequence is CASSSPSGRNYEQYF. The DNA of the CDR3 is TGTGCCAGCAGTTCGCCTAGCGGGAGGAACTACGAGCAGTACTTC. The whole variable domain, filled in from reference TRBV28 and TRBJ2-7, reads DVKVTQSSRYLVKRTGEKVFLECVQDMDHENMFWYRQDPGLGLRLIYFSYDVKMKEKGDIPEGYSVSREKKERFSLILESASTNQTSMYLCASSSPSGRNYEQYFGPGTRLTVT.

The rearrangement uses TRBV19 and TRBJ1-1; 8 nucleotides line up with TRBD1. J gave up 5 bases and V 8 bases, and 4 bases lay outside the gene matches. The CDR3 extends over 12 amino acids. CDR1 is LNHDA and CDR2 is SQIVND in the germline V gene (reference sequence). The CDR3 sequence: CASHRGRTEAFF. CDR3 DNA sequence: TGTGCCAGTCACAGGGGGAGGACTGAAGCTTTCTTT.

V gene TRBV4-1 combines with J gene TRBJ1-2, with D perhaps TRBD1 (5 bases). CDR3 length equals 16 residues. Trimming stripped 1 base from V and 8 bases from J, with 20 bases between. The V gene's germline CDR1 is MGHRA and CDR2 YSYEKL. Here the CDR3 reads CASSQAPVYGAEGYTF. The CDR3, as DNA: TGCGCCAGCAGCCAAGCCCCAGTGTATGGGGCTGAAGGCTACACCTTC.

The J gene is TRBJ2-1, the V gene TRBV4-1, with D uncertain. The CDR3 totals 12 residues. The germline CDR1 and CDR2 sequences are MGHRA and YSYEKL. The germline V and J ends were trimmed by 0 bases and 9 bases, with 6 bases remaining between them. The CDR3 region is CASSQDSGEQFF. CDR3 in DNA: TGCGCCAGCAGCCAAGATAGTGGTGAGCAGTTCTTC.

The gene calls are TRBV11-1 and TRBJ1-3; no clear D. This CDR3 region has 14 residues. Germline V gene sequence: CDR1 SGHAT, CDR2 FQDESV (reference sequence). V lost 0 bases to trimming and J lost 3 bases, with 6 bases between them. CDR3 region: CASSLAFRGNTIYF. As DNA, the CDR3 is TGTGCCAGCAGCTTAGCTTTCCGTGGAAACACCATATATTTT. The full variable domain, in which reference TRBV11-1 and TRBJ1-3 provide the parts outside the CDR3, is EAEVAQSPRYKITEKSQAVAFWCDPISGHATLYWYRQILGQGPELLVQFQDESVVDDSQLPKDRFSAERLKGVDSTLKIQPAELGDSAMYLCASSLAFRGNTIYFGEGSWLTVV.

The chain carries TRBV11-2 and TRBJ2-5; 8 bases agree with TRBD2. J lost 4 bases, V lost 4 bases, and 5 bases had no gene match. CDR3 length equals 14 residues. Per the germline V gene, CDR1 is SGHAT and CDR2 is FQNNGV. CDR3 amino acids: CASSSGLASETQYF. Here the CDR3 DNA reads TGTGCCAGCAGCTCTGGACTAGCTTCAGAGACCCAGTACTTC.